A selection of T cell receptor beta chains follows, all from one sample in a study of vaccination and CD4 T cells after COVID-19. Their specific antigens are unknown. TCRdb redid the calling of the PCR reads with MiXCR, one entry per CDR3 protein. The sample has around 10,000 distinct CDR3 sequences; less than 35% are singletons. Material for sequencing was CD4+ T cells from blood, cultured in vitro. These TCRs come from a human donor in good health. CDR3s include the opening cysteine and the closing phenylalanine or tryptophan. The order of the fields is D gene, clone size, V gene, J gene, CDR3 DNA, CDR3 protein. D genes are given only for firm matches. Not every row has a clone size; where given, it reads once, few, many or a size class.

-	-	TRBV6-2/TRBV6-3	TRBJ2-7	TGTGCCAGCAGTTACTCGACCGACCTGCCGGACGAGCAGTACTTC	CASSYSTDLPDEQYF
-	few	TRBV6-1	TRBJ1-2	TGTGCCAGCAGTGTGACCGAAAACTATGGCTACACCTTC	CASSVTENYGYTF
-	-	TRBV6-1	TRBJ2-4	TGTGCCAGCAGTCACGACAGGTTTGGAAACATTCAGTACTTC	CASSHDRFGNIQYF
TRBD1	-	TRBV5-1	TRBJ2-7	TGCGCCAGCAGCTCAAACCGGGACAGCTCCTACGAGCAGTACTTC	CASSSNRDSSYEQYF
-	-	TRBV7-7	TRBJ2-2	TGTGCTAGCAGCCTTCAGATGTCCGGGGAGCTGTTTTTT	CASSLQMSGELFF
TRBD2	-	TRBV7-9	TRBJ2-1	TGTGCCAGCAGCTCCCCAGCGGGAGGGCCGGACAATGAGCAGTTCTTC	CASSSPAGGPDNEQFF
-	-	TRBV27	TRBJ1-5	TGTGCCAGCAGACACAGGGTCGATAGCAATCAGCCCCAGCATTTT	CASRHRVDSNQPQHF
-	-	TRBV7-6	TRBJ2-7	TGTGCCAGCAGCCCGAGGGTTACTTCCGTGGAACACGAGCAGTACTTC	CASSPRVTSVEHEQYF
-	-	TRBV5-4	TRBJ2-5	TGTGCCAGCAGCTTGGTGGACAGACAAGAGACCCAGTACTTC	CASSLVDRQETQYF
-	few	TRBV15	TRBJ2-3	TGTGCCACCAGCAGCCGATCGGGAGGCACAGATACGCAGTATTTT	CATSSRSGGTDTQYF
TRBD1	-	TRBV7-6	TRBJ2-1	TGTGCCAGCAGCTTAGTGTTAGGACAGGGGTCTTTACGTGAGCAGTTCTTC	CASSLVLGQGSLREQFF
-	medium-sized	TRBV20-1	TRBJ1-1	TGCAGTGCTGCGGGGCAGACTGAAGCTTTCTTT	CSAAGQTEAFF
TRBD1	few	TRBV7-2	TRBJ2-7	TGTGCCAGCAGCCTACGGACAGGGGACTACGAGCAGTACTTC	CASSLRTGDYEQYF
-	-	TRBV6-1	TRBJ1-5	TGTGCTAGCAGTGAAATCCTAGCGAGGTACAGTCAGCCCCAGCATTTT	CASSEILARYSQPQHF
-	-	TRBV28	TRBJ2-5	TGTGCCAGCAGTACGGGACTGCTGTACCAAGAGACCCAGTACTTC	CASSTGLLYQETQYF
-	once	TRBV27	TRBJ2-2	TGTGCCAGCCACCCCCGCCAGGGGAGGACCGGGGAGCTGTTTTTT	CASHPRQGRTGELFF
TRBD2	-	TRBV29-1	TRBJ2-5	TGCAGCGTTGGACTAGCGGTCCAAGAGACCCAGTACTTC	CSVGLAVQETQYF
TRBD1	-	TRBV20-1	TRBJ1-1	TGCAGTGCTCTCCCAGGGGGATGGATCACTGAAGCTTTCTTT	CSALPGGWITEAFF
TRBD1	-	TRBV27	TRBJ1-1	TGTGCCAGCAGTTCGAGCCACCTCAGGACAGGGGGCGAATGGGCTTTCTTT	CASSSSHLRTGGEWAFF
-	-	TRBV7-6	TRBJ2-5	TGTGCCAGCAGCTTAGTTTCAGAGACCCAGTACTTC	CASSLVSETQYF
TRBD1	few	TRBV7-8	TRBJ1-2	TGTGCCAGCAGCTCACGTCTTCTATCTGGAGGGGGCGACTTTCATGGCTACACCTTC	CASSSRLLSGGGDFHGYTF
-	-	TRBV20-1	TRBJ2-5	TGCAGTGCGCCCATTGGAGGGAAAGAGACCCAGTACTTC	CSAPIGGKETQYF
-	-	TRBV28	TRBJ2-7	TGTGCCAGCAGTTTAGCCCTGAGACTAGTGATCTACGAGCAGTACTTC	CASSLALRLVIYEQYF
TRBD1	-	TRBV18	TRBJ2-7	TGTGCCAGCTCACCGGGACAGACAACCTACGAGCAGTACTTC	CASSPGQTTYEQYF
-	-	TRBV14	TRBJ1-5	TGTGCCAGCAGCTGGTTAGGGGTTGCGTACGATCAGCCCCAGCATTTT	CASSWLGVAYDQPQHF
-	few	TRBV6-5	TRBJ2-3	TGTGCCAGCAGTTACTCGGTGAGCACAGATACGCAGTATTTT	CASSYSVSTDTQYF
-	few	TRBV7-3	TRBJ2-2	TGTGCCAGCAGCTTAGCTGCCACCGGGGAGCTGTTTTTT	CASSLAATGELFF
-	-	TRBV28	TRBJ1-3	TGTGCCAGCACCTCCAACTTGGGAAACACCATATATTTT	CASTSNLGNTIYF
-	-	TRBV4-1	TRBJ2-7	TGCGCCAGCAGCCCTGGACGGGTTTCGGGCGAGCAGTACTTC	CASSPGRVSGEQYF
TRBD2	few	TRBV2	TRBJ2-7	TGTGCCAGCAGTCTGCAGCGGGGGGATTACGAGCAGTACTTC	CASSLQRGDYEQYF
-	-	TRBV20-1	TRBJ2-5	TGCAGTGCCCCGATCTTACAAGAGACCCAGTACTTC	CSAPILQETQYF
-	-	TRBV19	TRBJ2-7	TGTGCCAGTAAACCGGGACCCGGCTCCTACGAGCAGTACTTC	CASKPGPGSYEQYF
-	-	TRBV27	TRBJ1-6	TGTGCCAGCACGGGGTTCAATAATTCACCCCTCCACTTT	CASTGFNNSPLHF
-	-	TRBV6-2/TRBV6-3	TRBJ1-1	TGTGCCAGCAGACCGAGCTTTTGGGACACTGAAGCTTTCTTT	CASRPSFWDTEAFF
-	few	TRBV28	TRBJ1-1	TGTGCCAGCAGTTTTTCGTTGGCAGTTGTGAACACTGAAGCTTTCTTT	CASSFSLAVVNTEAFF
TRBD1	-	TRBV6-1	TRBJ1-2	TGTGCCAGCAGTGAACGGACAGGGTCTAACTATGGCTACACCTTC	CASSERTGSNYGYTF
-	-	TRBV7-2	TRBJ2-3	TGTGCCAGCAGTTTGCACGGGGGTCAGTACACAGATACGCAGTATTTT	CASSLHGGQYTDTQYF
TRBD2	-	TRBV20-1	TRBJ2-7	TGCAGTGCTCCCGGGACTAGCGGACTTGCCTACGAGCAGTACTTC	CSAPGTSGLAYEQYF
-	few	TRBV6-2/TRBV6-3	TRBJ1-5	TGTGCCAGCAGTTACGATTCCAATCAGCCCCAGCATTTT	CASSYDSNQPQHF
TRBD2	-	TRBV19	TRBJ2-3	TGTGCCAGTAGTATACTCCGGACTAGCGGGAGCACAGATACGCAGTATTTT	CASSILRTSGSTDTQYF
-	-	TRBV25-1	TRBJ1-5	TGTGCCAGCAGTCAATCAGGGAATCAGCCCCAGCATTTT	CASSQSGNQPQHF
-	-	TRBV6-1	TRBJ1-2	TGTGCCAGCAGGAGAGGCGAAAACTATGGCTACACCTTC	CASRRGENYGYTF
-	-	TRBV20-1	TRBJ1-6	TGCAGTGCTAGAGAAGGGGAGGTCCATCCCTACTATAATTCACCCCTCCACTTT	CSAREGEVHPYYNSPLHF
-	-	TRBV15	TRBJ1-2	TGTGCCACCAGCAGACGGGGAAACTATGGCTACACCTTC	CATSRRGNYGYTF
TRBD1	-	TRBV6-1	TRBJ2-5	TGTGCCAGTCAGGGGGTGGAGACCCAGTACTTC	CASQGVETQYF
TRBD2	-	TRBV6-5	TRBJ2-7	TGTGCCAGCAGATTACTAGCGGGAGGGCCACGAGAGGAGCAGTACTTC	CASRLLAGGPREEQYF
TRBD2	-	TRBV20-1	TRBJ2-1	TGCAGTGCTAGGATCGGCGGGAGTACTAATGAGCAGTTCTTC	CSARIGGSTNEQFF
-	few	TRBV7-2	TRBJ1-1	TGTGCCAGCAGCCCCCCGGGGCTCGATGAAGCTTTCTTT	CASSPPGLDEAFF
TRBD2	few	TRBV7-2	TRBJ2-3	TGTGCCAGCAGCTACACTAGCGGCAGCACAGATACGCAGTATTTT	CASSYTSGSTDTQYF
TRBD1	-	TRBV5-4	TRBJ2-5	TGTGCCAGCAGCTTGCCGGGACAGGGGGCGGAGACCCAGTACTTC	CASSLPGQGAETQYF
-	medium-sized	TRBV7-2	TRBJ1-6	TGTGCCAGCAGCCTAGGGAGTTCACCCCTCCACTTT	CASSLGSSPLHF
TRBD2	-	TRBV19	TRBJ2-1	TGTGCCAGTACCGGGGGGGGGAGATACAATGAGCAGTTCTTC	CASTGGGRYNEQFF
TRBD2	once	TRBV10-3	TRBJ2-1	TGTGCCATCAGTGAGCCTAGCGGGACCATCAATGAGCAGTTCTTC	CAISEPSGTINEQFF
TRBD2	-	TRBV9	TRBJ2-7	TGTGCCAGCAGCACAGGGACTAGCGGAGCCTACGAGCAGTACTTC	CASSTGTSGAYEQYF
TRBD1	few	TRBV6-2/TRBV6-3	TRBJ2-5	TGTGCCAGCAGTTACTCACTCGACAGGGACCAAGAGACCCAGTACTTC	CASSYSLDRDQETQYF
-	few	TRBV5-4	TRBJ1-1	TGTGCCAGCAGCAGCGGGGGGCGGACTGAAGCTTTCTTT	CASSSGGRTEAFF
TRBD2	-	TRBV28	TRBJ2-7	TGTGCCAGCAGTATTACTAGCGGGAGGGCCCTCTACGAGCAGTACTTC	CASSITSGRALYEQYF